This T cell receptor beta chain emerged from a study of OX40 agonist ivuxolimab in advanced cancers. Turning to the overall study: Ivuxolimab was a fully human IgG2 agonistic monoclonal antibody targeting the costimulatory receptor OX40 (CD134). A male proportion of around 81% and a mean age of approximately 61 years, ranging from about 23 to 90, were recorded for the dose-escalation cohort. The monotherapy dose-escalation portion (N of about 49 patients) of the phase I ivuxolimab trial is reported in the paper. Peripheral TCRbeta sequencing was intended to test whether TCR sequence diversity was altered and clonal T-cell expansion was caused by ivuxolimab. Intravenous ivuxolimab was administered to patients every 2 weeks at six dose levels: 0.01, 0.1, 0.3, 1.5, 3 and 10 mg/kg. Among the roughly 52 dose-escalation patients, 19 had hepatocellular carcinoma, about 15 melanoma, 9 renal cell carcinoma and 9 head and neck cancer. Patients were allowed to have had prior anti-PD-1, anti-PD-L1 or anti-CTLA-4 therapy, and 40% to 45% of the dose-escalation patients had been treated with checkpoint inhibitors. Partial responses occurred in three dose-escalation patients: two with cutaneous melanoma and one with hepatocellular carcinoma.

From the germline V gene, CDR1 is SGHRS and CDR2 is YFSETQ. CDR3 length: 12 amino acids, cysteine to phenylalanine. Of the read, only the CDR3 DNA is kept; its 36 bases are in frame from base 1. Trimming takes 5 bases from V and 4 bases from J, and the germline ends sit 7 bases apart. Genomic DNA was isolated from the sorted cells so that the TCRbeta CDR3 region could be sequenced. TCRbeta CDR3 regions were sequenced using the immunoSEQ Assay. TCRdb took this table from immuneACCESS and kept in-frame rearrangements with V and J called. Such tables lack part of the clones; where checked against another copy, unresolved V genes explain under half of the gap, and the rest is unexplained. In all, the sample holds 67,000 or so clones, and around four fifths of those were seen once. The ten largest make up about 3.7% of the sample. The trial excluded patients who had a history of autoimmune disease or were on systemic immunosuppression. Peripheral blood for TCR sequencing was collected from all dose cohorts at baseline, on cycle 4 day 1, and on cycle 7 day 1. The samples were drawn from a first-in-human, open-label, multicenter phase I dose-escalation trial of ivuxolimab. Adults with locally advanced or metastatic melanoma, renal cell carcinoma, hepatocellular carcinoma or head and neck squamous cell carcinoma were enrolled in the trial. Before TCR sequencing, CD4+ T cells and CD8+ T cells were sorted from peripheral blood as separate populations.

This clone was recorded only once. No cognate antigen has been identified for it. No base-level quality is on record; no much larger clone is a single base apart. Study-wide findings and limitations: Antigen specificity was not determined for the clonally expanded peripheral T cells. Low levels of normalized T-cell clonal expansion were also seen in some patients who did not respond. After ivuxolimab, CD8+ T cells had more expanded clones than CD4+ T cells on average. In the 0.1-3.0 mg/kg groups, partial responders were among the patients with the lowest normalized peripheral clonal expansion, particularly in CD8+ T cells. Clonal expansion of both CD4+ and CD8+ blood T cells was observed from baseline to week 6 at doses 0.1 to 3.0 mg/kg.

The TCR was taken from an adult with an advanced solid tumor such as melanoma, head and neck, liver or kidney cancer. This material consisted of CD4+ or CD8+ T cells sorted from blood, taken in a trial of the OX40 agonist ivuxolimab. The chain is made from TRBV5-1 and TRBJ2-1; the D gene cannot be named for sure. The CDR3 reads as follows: CASSYQYNEQFF. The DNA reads TGCGCCAGCAGTTACCAGTACAATGAGCAGTTCTTC.